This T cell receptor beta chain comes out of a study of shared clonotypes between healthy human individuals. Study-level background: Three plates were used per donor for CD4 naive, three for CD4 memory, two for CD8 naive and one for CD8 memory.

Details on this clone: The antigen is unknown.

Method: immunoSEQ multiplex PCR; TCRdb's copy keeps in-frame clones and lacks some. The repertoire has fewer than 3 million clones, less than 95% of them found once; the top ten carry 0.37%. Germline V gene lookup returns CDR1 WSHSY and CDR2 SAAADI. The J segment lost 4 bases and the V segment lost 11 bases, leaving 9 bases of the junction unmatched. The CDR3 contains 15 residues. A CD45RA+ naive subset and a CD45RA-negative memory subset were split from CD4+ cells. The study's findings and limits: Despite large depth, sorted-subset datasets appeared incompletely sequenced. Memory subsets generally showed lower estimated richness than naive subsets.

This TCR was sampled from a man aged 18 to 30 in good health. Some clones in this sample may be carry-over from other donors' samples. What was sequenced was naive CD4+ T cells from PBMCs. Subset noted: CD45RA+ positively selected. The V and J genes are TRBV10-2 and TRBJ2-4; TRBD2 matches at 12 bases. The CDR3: CADSASGGEKNIQYF. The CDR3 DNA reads TGCGCCGACTCGGCTAGCGGGGGGGAGAAAAACATTCAGTACTTC.